The T cell receptor beta chain under discussion was sequenced for a study of blood T cell repertoires in COVID-19. Study context: Material from acute and convalescent COVID-19 was sourced from the United States, Italy and Spain. Sources were T cells, B-cell-depleted T cells, or PBMCs; the material itself was cDNA or gDNA.

Original methodology: It was from reference gene primer amplification that nucleated cell counts were estimated. Libraries were prepared by immunoSEQ multiplex PCR; TCRdb keeps only in-frame clonotypes and omits some of them. D and trimming were read from the DNA, whereas the V and J calls and clone size are those reported in that table. The repertoire holds about 260,000 clones, roughly 87% seen once, with 0.65% to 0.8% in the top ten. Sequenced sample: peripheral blood. The receptor was derived from a human donor in a cohort sampled during active COVID-19.

CDR3 region: CASSLESGGDQPQHF. As DNA, the CDR3 is TGTGCCAGCAGCTTAGAGTCGGGAGGGGATCAGCCCCAGCATTTT. The chain recombines TRBV11-2 with TRBJ1-5; D is possibly TRBD1 (5 bases). Trimming cost V 0 bases and J 5 bases, with 11 bases left between them. This CDR3 has 15 residues. Germline values: CDR1 SGHAT, CDR2 FQNNGV.